The 7 T cell receptor beta chains below all came from one sample that was sequenced in a study of cytomegalovirus exposure and HLA in healthy donors. With 60 Vbeta and 13 Jbeta primers, the PCR was carried out. Method: immunoSEQ multiplex PCR; TCRdb's copy keeps in-frame clones and lacks some. This sample carries approximately 210,000 clones, around 87% of them seen once, and the ten largest clones take over 1%. Sequencing was carried out using PBMCs. These receptors originate from a man between 25 and 39 years old in good health and CMV-seronegative.

This clone turned up a few times. V is TRBV6-5 and J is TRBJ1-3, with D unresolved. There are 14 residues in the CDR3. Germline V gene sequence: CDR1 MNHEY, CDR2 SVGAGI. V was cut by 7 bases and J by 0 bases, with 10 bases left in between. The CDR3 spells CASTRTYSGNTIYF. In DNA, the CDR3 is TGTGCCAGCACGCGGACTTACTCTGGAAACACCATATATTTT.

The CDR3 nucleotides are TGTGCCAGCAGCGCAGCCCCTAGCGGGAGCTTCACCGATACGCAGTATTTT. This encodes CASSAAPSGSFTDTQYF. This chain links TRBV7-6 with TRBJ2-3, with 10 bases identical to TRBD2. The CDR3 length is 17 residues. Germline-derived CDR1 and CDR2 are SGHVS and FNYEAQ. V shed 5 bases, J shed 6 bases, and the junction held 14 bases outside the gene matches. Complete variable domain (other parts from reference TRBV7-6 and TRBJ2-3): GAGVSQSPRYKVTKRGQDVALRCDPISGHVSLYWYRQALGQGPEFLTYFNYEAQQDKSGLPNDRFSAERPEGSISTLTIQRTEQRDSAMYRCASSAAPSGSFTDTQYFGPGTRLTVL.

This clone has only a few counts. The CDR3 sequence is CASSLGLRTSGRNEQYF. CDR3 bases: TGCGCCAGCAGCTTGGGGCTACGGACTAGCGGGAGAAACGAGCAGTACTTC. V gene TRBV5-1 combines with J gene TRBJ2-7; 13 bases are shared with TRBD2. V lost 0 bases and J lost 5; bases outside the gene matches: 8. The CDR3 totals 17 residues. Germline V gives CDR1 SGHRS, CDR2 YFSETQ. Drawing the rest from reference TRBV5-1 and TRBJ2-7, the complete variable domain is KAGVTQTPRYLIKTRGQQVTLSCSPISGHRSVSWYQQTPGQGLQFLFEYFSETQRNKGNFPGRFSGRQFSNSRSEMNVSTLELGDSALYLCASSLGLRTSGRNEQYFGPGTRLTVT.

V is TRBV5-4 and J is TRBJ2-3; 10 bases are a match to TRBD2. Trimming cost V 0 bases and J 2 bases; bases outside gene matches: 6. The germline CDR1 and CDR2 sequences are SGHNT and YYREEE (reference sequence). The CDR3 is 17 amino acids. CDR3 coding DNA: TGTGCCAGCAGCTTGGTTTCCCTAGCGGGAGTCACAGATACGCAGTATTTT. Protein product: CASSLVSLAGVTDTQYF.

This clone was seen more than once but under ten times. The chain carries TRBV29-1 and TRBJ2-5; tentatively, D is TRBD1 (5 bases). V lost 2 bases and J lost 4, with 14 bases in between. CDR3 length equals 14 residues. Germline-derived CDR1 and CDR2 are SQVTM and ANQGSEA. The DNA for the CDR3 is TGCAGCGTTGAAAGGTTTCGCAGGGCAGAGACCCAGTACTTC. It specifies CSVERFRRAETQYF. The full variable domain, rest sourced from reference TRBV29-1 and TRBJ2-5, is SAVISQKPSRDICQRGTSLTIQCQVDSQVTMMFWYRQQPGQSLTLIATANQGSEATYESGFVIDKFPISRPNLTFSTLTVSNMSPEDSSIYLCSVERFRRAETQYFGPGTRLLVL.

This sequence joins TRBV5-5 and TRBJ2-5; 7 nucleotides align to TRBD2. The CDR3 runs to 15 residues. Per the germline V gene, CDR1 is SGHKS and CDR2 is YYEKEE (reference sequence). V trimming: 3 bases; J trimming: 5 bases; junction bases outside the gene matches: 10. The CDR3 reads CASSWGRELDETQYF. Here the CDR3 DNA reads TGTGCCAGCAGCTGGGGGAGGGAATTGGACGAGACCCAGTACTTC.

This sequence joins TRBV28 and TRBJ1-3; 9 nucleotides agree with TRBD1. Germline V gene sequence: CDR1 MDHEN, CDR2 SYDVKM. The CDR3 sequence is 15 residues long. With V trimmed by 4 bases and J by 6 bases, 7 bases remained unmatched. The CDR3 region is CASSSTGTGLNTIYF. DNA of the CDR3: TGTGCCAGCAGTTCCACCGGGACAGGGCTAAACACCATATATTTT.